These T cell receptor beta chains were read from a single sample in a study of T cells in Graves' hyperthyroidism and ophthalmopathy. MiXCR was run by TCRdb on the multiplex PCR reads, yielding one entry per CDR3 protein. The table lists around 530,000 distinct CDR3 sequences, more than 15% of them singletons. Sequences were obtained from blood. All receptors come from a woman younger than 35 with Graves' ophthalmopathy. Each CDR3 is given with its conserved first and last residue. Each record gives: clone size, V gene, J gene, D gene, CDR3 protein, CDR3 DNA. D genes are given only for firm matches. Size tells how often a clone was seen (once, few, many) or the class of an expanded clone, and some rows leave it out.

>-|TRBV20-1|TRBJ2-7|TRBD2
CSAERDGSGETYEQYF
TGCAGTGCGGAGAGAGACGGCAGCGGGGAGACTTACGAGCAGTACTTC
>-|TRBV12-3/TRBV12-4|TRBJ2-3|-
CASRLQGYTDTQYF
TGTGCCAGCAGGCTACAGGGATACACAGATACGCAGTATTTT
>many|TRBV7-2|TRBJ2-1|TRBD1
CASSLRDRGTDEQFF
TGTGCCAGCAGCCTCCGGGACAGGGGAACCGATGAGCAGTTCTTC
>-|TRBV7-9|TRBJ1-2|TRBD1
CASSFAGQENYGYTF
TGTGCCAGCAGCTTCGCGGGACAGGAGAACTATGGCTACACCTTC
>many|TRBV7-3|TRBJ2-3|-
CASRDSGQTDTQYF
TGTGCCAGCCGGGATAGCGGCCAGACAGATACGCAGTATTTT
>once|TRBV7-9|TRBJ2-1|-
CASSLTVTLPYNEQFF
TGTGCCAGCAGCTTAACTGTCACCCTCCCCTACAATGAGCAGTTCTTC
>many|TRBV28|TRBJ2-3|TRBD2
CASSSGRADTQYF
TGTGCCAGCAGTAGCGGGAGGGCCGATACGCAGTATTTT
>few|TRBV5-6|TRBJ1-1|-
CASSYRRPGLTEAFF
TGTGCCAGCAGTTATAGACGTCCGGGGCTCACTGAAGCTTTCTTT
>-|TRBV11-3|TRBJ1-2|TRBD1
CASSRGTASGCTF
TGTGCCAGCAGCAGGGGGACAGCTTCTGGCTGCACCTTC
>-|TRBV7-3|TRBJ2-2|-
CATRTGPNTGELFF
TGTGCCACCCGTACAGGGCCGAACACCGGGGAGCTGTTTTTT
>many|TRBV27|TRBJ2-3|TRBD2
CASSSGLAGVTDTQYF
TGTGCCAGCAGTTCCGGACTAGCGGGAGTCACAGATACGCAGTATTTT
>many|TRBV30|TRBJ1-3|TRBD1
CAWRTGLRDTIYF
TGTGCCTGGCGGACAGGGTTAAGGGACACCATATATTTT
>-|TRBV12-3/TRBV12-4|TRBJ2-1|TRBD2
CASSFDLAGEQFF
TGTGCCAGCAGTTTTGACCTAGCGGGTGAGCAGTTCTTC
>few|TRBV27|TRBJ2-1|TRBD2
CASTHGGGNNEQFF
TGTGCCAGCACCCACGGGGGAGGGAACAATGAGCAGTTCTTC
>few|TRBV10-3|TRBJ2-1|TRBD1
CAISEPDRVASEQFF
TGTGCCATCAGTGAGCCAGACAGGGTAGCCAGTGAGCAGTTCTTC
>-|TRBV5-4|TRBJ2-1|TRBD1
CASRPDRFNEQFF
TGTGCCAGCAGACCGGACAGGTTTAATGAGCAGTTCTTC
>few|TRBV4-2|TRBJ1-2|-
CASSQEYGTYGYTF
TGTGCCAGCAGCCAAGAATACGGGACCTATGGCTACACCTTC
>-|TRBV7-8|TRBJ2-3|TRBD1
CASSPGQVVNTQYF
TGTGCCAGCAGCCCGGGACAGGTAGTAAATACGCAGTATTTT
>many|TRBV11-2|TRBJ1-1|-
CASSLIGTENTEAFF
TGTGCCAGCAGCTTAATTGGTACAGAGAACACTGAAGCTTTCTTT
>many|TRBV9|TRBJ1-4|TRBD1
CASSGMTGGVEKLFF
TGTGCCAGCAGCGGAATGACAGGGGGCGTTGAAAAACTGTTTTTT
>many|TRBV6-2/TRBV6-3|TRBJ1-1|-
CASSYSRADTEAFF
TGTGCCAGCAGTTACTCCAGGGCAGACACTGAAGCTTTCTTT
>many|TRBV7-3|TRBJ2-1|-
CASSTLGGRGQGEQFF
TGTGCCAGCAGCACCCTGGGTGGGAGGGGGCAAGGTGAGCAGTTCTTC
>-|TRBV12-3/TRBV12-4|TRBJ1-1|-
CASSLVYEVPNTEAFF
TGTGCCAGCAGTTTGGTGTACGAGGTCCCCAACACTGAAGCTTTCTTT
>many|TRBV7-9|TRBJ1-1|-
CASSPGVTEAFF
TGTGCCAGCTCACCAGGCGTCACTGAAGCTTTCTTT
>many|TRBV30|TRBJ2-7|-
CAWSVRLDSEQYF
TGTGCCTGGAGTGTACGGTTGGATTCCGAGCAGTACTTC
>many|TRBV7-9|TRBJ1-4|-
CASSLARSTTNEKLFF
TGTGCCAGCAGCTTAGCGAGGTCAACAACTAATGAAAAACTGTTTTTT
>-|TRBV29-1|TRBJ1-1|-
CSAGDAEAFF
TGCAGCGCCGGGGACGCTGAAGCTTTCTTT
>many|TRBV20-1|TRBJ2-7|-
CSARDRETPYEQYF
TGCAGTGCTAGAGATCGAGAAACACCCTACGAGCAGTACTTC
>few|TRBV7-3|TRBJ2-1|TRBD2
CASSPLGGGLAGSSSYNEQFF
TGTGCCAGCAGCCCCCTCGGGGGTGGACTAGCGGGCAGCAGCTCCTACAATGAGCAGTTCTTC
>many|TRBV11-2|TRBJ2-3|TRBD2
CASSLEGLAGAADTQYF
TGTGCCAGCAGCTTAGAGGGACTAGCGGGAGCAGCAGATACGCAGTATTTT
>many|TRBV7-2|TRBJ2-3|TRBD1
CASSSETGTGTDTQYF
TGTGCCAGCAGCTCCGAGACCGGGACAGGCACAGATACGCAGTATTTT
>few|TRBV15|TRBJ1-1|-
CATSRDSRVTEAFF
TGTGCCACCAGCAGAGACAGTAGAGTAACTGAAGCTTTCTTT
>many|TRBV5-1|TRBJ1-1|-
CASSLLGGQTNRGTEAFF
TGCGCCAGCAGCTTGTTGGGGGGGCAGACGAATCGGGGCACTGAAGCTTTCTTT
>many|TRBV3-1|TRBJ2-7|-
CASSQVGNEQYF
TGTGCCAGCAGCCAAGTGGGGAACGAGCAGTACTTC
>once|TRBV7-9|TRBJ2-7|TRBD1
CASRRQGPSYEQYF
TGTGCCAGCAGACGACAGGGGCCCTCCTACGAGCAGTACTTC
>many|TRBV12-3/TRBV12-4|TRBJ2-2|-
CASSLRTHTGELFF
TGTGCCAGCAGTTTAAGGACCCACACCGGGGAGCTGTTTTTT
>-|TRBV4-1|TRBJ2-1|TRBD2
CASSLEAGLIVHEQFF
TGCGCCAGCAGCCTTGAGGCGGGACTAATAGTACATGAGCAGTTCTTC
>-|TRBV28|TRBJ1-5|-
CASTPGSTVNQPQHF
TGTGCCAGCACCCCGGGTTCTACGGTGAATCAGCCCCAGCATTTT
>few|TRBV5-8|TRBJ2-1|TRBD2
CASSLREVEQFF
TGTGCCAGCAGTCTCCGGGAGGTTGAGCAGTTCTTC
>-|TRBV6-1|TRBJ1-4|-
CASRAGMGNEKLFF
TGTGCCAGCAGGGCAGGGATGGGTAATGAAAAACTGTTTTTT
>few|TRBV28|TRBJ2-3|-
CASRGSTTDTQYF
TGTGCCAGCAGAGGGTCCACCACAGATACGCAGTATTTT
>-|TRBV24-1|TRBJ1-1|-
CATSDPAGENTEAFF
TGTGCCACCAGTGATCCGGCAGGGGAGAACACTGAAGCTTTCTTT
>many|TRBV7-3|TRBJ2-7|TRBD2
CASSHKGLAGSEQYF
TGTGCCAGCAGCCATAAAGGACTAGCGGGAAGCGAGCAGTACTTC